A selection of T cell receptor beta chains follows, all from one sample in a study of patients and donors after allogeneic stem cell transplantation. TCRdb used MiXCR to reprocess the RT-PCR reads, holding one entry per CDR3 protein. Among 920,000 or so distinct CDR3 sequences listed, over 15% were seen once. The sequenced material came from blood, either unsorted or a sorted T cell fraction (not recorded which). These receptor sequences come from a human donor who was either an allogeneic HSCT recipient or a stem cell or donor lymphocyte infusion donor (not recorded which). It is not recorded whose cells these are; they may come from a transplant donor. CDR3s include the opening cysteine and the closing phenylalanine or tryptophan.

v_gene	j_gene	CDR3aa
TRBV15	TRBJ1-6	CATKRAGALNSPLHF
TRBV6-1	TRBJ2-5	CATRSAGGVQETQYF
TRBV9	TRBJ2-1	CASSPEKGRGSYNEQFF
TRBV9	TRBJ2-2	CASSLDDSHYTGELFF
TRBV6-1	TRBJ1-2	CASKNGGAYGYTF
TRBV27	TRBJ2-1	CASSLYAPGGKGVNEQFF
TRBV29-1	TRBJ1-2	CSVWRTGTNYGYTF
TRBV12-3/TRBV12-4	TRBJ1-4	CASSRSGTGGSNEKLFF
TRBV4-3	TRBJ2-2	CASSQESRGSGELFF
TRBV6-5	TRBJ1-2	CASSYSRKDGYTF
TRBV6-1	TRBJ2-2	CASRQTTTGELFF
TRBV7-9	TRBJ2-5	CASSPSSGGETQYF
TRBV4-1	TRBJ1-1	CASSQDRQGTANPKNTEAFF
TRBV21-1	TRBJ2-5	CASRPPGTVQETQYF
TRBV4-2	TRBJ2-7	CASSQGTSGSLSSYEQYF
TRBV20-1	TRBJ1-1	CSAMGQDTEAFF
TRBV7-9	TRBJ2-7	CASSPGGGSTYEQYF
TRBV2	TRBJ2-3	CASSLLAGGADTQYF
TRBV5-1	TRBJ2-2	CASSLEAGFVPGELFF
TRBV2	TRBJ2-1	CASSSGQVYNEQFF
TRBV7-6	TRBJ1-2	CASSLSRGQGGYTF
TRBV20-1	TRBJ2-5	CSASDHRKAIQETQYF
TRBV24-1	TRBJ2-2	CATSDSSGWTGELFF
TRBV20-1	TRBJ2-7	CSVSTGTSRYEQYF
TRBV4-3	TRBJ1-1	CASSQNRFTEAFF
TRBV9	TRBJ2-3	CASSVAGLGLTDTQYF
TRBV27	TRBJ2-6	CASSRIPPGANVLTF
TRBV11-1	TRBJ1-1	CASSFSIPKEQGLNTEAFF
TRBV5-6	TRBJ2-1	CASSRAGAGKRQDNEQFF
TRBV6-5	TRBJ2-2	CASSYLRAGELFF
TRBV5-1	TRBJ2-7	CASTPPEAAGGEQYF
TRBV5-1	TRBJ2-2	CASSKTGPGELFF